A single sample is the source of the 17 T cell receptor beta chains below, sequenced in a study of T cell responses to AZD1222 COVID-19 vaccine. Measured with immunoSEQ multiplex PCR; TCRdb has only the in-frame clones, and not every one. The listing contains about 140,000 clones. Sequencing used peripheral blood. These receptors all stem from an adult in good health.

The V gene is TRBV6-5, the J gene TRBJ2-1, with TRBD2 matching over 10 bases. Trimming took 6 bases from V and 8 from J; bases not matched to a gene: 7. The CDR3 runs 14 residues. In germline, CDR1 is MNHEY, CDR2 SVGAGI. The chain's CDR3 is CASRPSGGAYEQFF. Written as DNA, the CDR3 is TGTGCCAGCAGACCCAGCGGGGGGGCGTATGAGCAGTTCTTC.

This chain links TRBV19 with TRBJ2-6; the D is unclear. V lost 5 bases and J lost 1, with 9 bases in between. The CDR3 covers 15 residues. Germline V gene data show CDR1 as LNHDA and CDR2 as SQIVND (reference sequence). CDR3 sequence reads: CASSFSGSGANVLTF. In nucleotides, the CDR3 is TGTGCCAGTAGTTTCTCAGGTTCTGGGGCCAACGTCCTGACTTTC.

The J gene is TRBJ2-1, the V gene TRBV4-2; D gene uncertain. CDR3 length: 14 amino acids. CDR1 and CDR2 from the germline V gene are LGHNA and YNFKEQ. The V end was cut by 0 bases, the J end by 5 bases, with 8 bases between. CDR3 DNA: TGTGCCAGCAGCCAAGATACCGGACACAATGAGCAGTTCTTC. Amino acid sequence: CASSQDTGHNEQFF.

The chain links TRBV28 to TRBJ1-5, with D perhaps TRBD1 (6 bases). CDR1 is MDHEN and CDR2 is SYDVKM in the germline V gene. This CDR3 region has 13 residues. V was pared by 6 bases and J by 5 bases, with 11 bases between. This chain's CDR3 is CASRRGIHQPQHF. CDR3 nucleotide sequence: TGTGCCAGCAGAAGGGGGATTCATCAGCCCCAGCATTTT.

This sequence joins TRBV28 and TRBJ1-5; D is possibly TRBD1 (6 bases). This CDR3 has 16 residues. V was shortened by 5 bases and J by 5 bases, with 19 bases between the two germline ends. Per germline, CDR1 MDHEN and CDR2 SYDVKM. Here the CDR3 DNA reads TGTGCCAGCAGTCCCGAAACCGACAGGTTGGATCAGCCCCAGCATTTT. It is translated as CASSPETDRLDQPQHF.

The chain has TRBV9 and TRBJ1-3; 7 positions agree with TRBD1. Germline CDR1 SGDLS, CDR2 YYNGEE. Germline trimming cut 2 bases from V and 4 bases from J; bases unmatched to any gene: 6. CDR3 size: 15 residues. The CDR3 DNA is TGTGCCAGCAGCGTCGAGGGGGCAGGGGGAAACACCATATATTTT. Protein product: CASSVEGAGGNTIYF.

V gene TRBV30 combines with J gene TRBJ1-6; D is unresolved. Deletions cut 5 bases from V and 7 bases from J, with 12 bases between. Germline loops: CDR1 GTSNPN, CDR2 SVGIG (reference sequence). This CDR3 comprises 13 residues. In nucleotides, the CDR3 is TGTGCCTGGGGGGAGCAGGCCAATTCACCCCTCCACTTT. Its protein product is CAWGEQANSPLHF.

The V and J genes are TRBV4-2 and TRBJ1-5; D remains unclear. Germline lookup yields CDR1 LGHNA and CDR2 YNFKEQ. Trimming took off 0 bases at V and 5 bases at J, with 5 bases between the two ends. CDR3 size: 13 residues. This chain's CDR3 is CASSQDSHQPQHF. The DNA for the CDR3 is TGTGCCAGCAGCCAAGATAGTCATCAGCCCCAGCATTTT.

The chain recombines TRBV5-1 with TRBJ1-1, with 10 bases fitting TRBD1. CDR3 length equals 15 residues. The V and J ends lost 5 bases and 10 bases, in that order; junction bases with no gene match: 14. Germline-derived CDR1 and CDR2 are SGHRS and YFSETQ. The CDR3 sequence: CASSPGTGVLLAAFF. The DNA for the CDR3 is TGCGCCAGCAGTCCCGGGACAGGGGTTCTCTTAGCAGCTTTCTTT.

V is TRBV4-1 and J is TRBJ1-2, with D tentatively TRBD1 (5 bases). The CDR3 spans 13 residues. Trimming shortened V by 4 bases and J by 3 bases, and 9 bases separated the two germline ends. Germline CDR1 reads MGHRA; CDR2 reads YSYEKL. The CDR3 is CASSPQTDYGYTF. The CDR3 DNA sequence: TGCGCCAGCAGCCCACAGACAGACTATGGCTACACCTTC.

The CDR3 DNA reads TGTGCCAGCAGCTTAGCCACAGCCCACACTGAAGCTTTCTTT. Translation: CASSLATAHTEAFF. The chain carries TRBV11-3 and TRBJ1-1; D ambiguous. Germline V lookup: CDR1 SGHNT, CDR2 YENEEA. Trimming shortened V by 1 base and J by 3 bases, and 9 bases separated the two germline ends. This CDR3 has 14 residues.

The chain uses TRBV6-1 and TRBJ1-3; TRBD1 is a possible D gene (5 bases). The CDR3 runs 15 residues. V lost 1 base and J lost 8, with 15 bases in between. Germline CDR1 and CDR2: MNHNS and SASEGT. The CDR3 is CASSEGGTGGDTIYF. The DNA of the CDR3 is TGTGCCAGCAGTGAAGGGGGGACCGGAGGGGACACCATATATTTT.

This chain connects TRBV7-9 to TRBJ1-6, with D possibly matching TRBD1 (5 bases). CDR3 size: 15 residues. V lost 5 bases and J 9 bases, leaving 17 bases between the germline ends. Germline CDR1 SEHNR, CDR2 FQNEAQ (reference sequence). The CDR3, as DNA: TGTGCCAGCAGCCAACACAGATCGGGGGGTTCACCCCTCCACTTT. Its protein product is CASSQHRSGGSPLHF.

V usage is TRBV4-2 and J usage is TRBJ1-1; D not certain. Looked up from germline, CDR1 is LGHNA and CDR2 is YNFKEQ. This CDR3 is built from 14 residues. Trimming left V 1 base short and J 4 bases short, with 10 bases between. CDR3 sequence: CASSQGPGITEAFF. The CDR3 DNA reads TGTGCCAGCAGCCAAGGTCCGGGGATCACTGAAGCTTTCTTT.

The J gene is TRBJ2-4, the V gene TRBV19, with TRBD2 identical over 11 bases. The germline CDR1 and CDR2 sequences are LNHDA and SQIVND (reference sequence). This CDR3 is built from 16 residues. After removal of 6 bases from V and 3 bases from J, the junction contained 7 bases not matched to a gene. CDR3 in amino acids: CASRVSGGAGKNIQYF. DNA for the CDR3: TGTGCCAGTAGGGTTAGCGGGGGGGCCGGCAAAAACATTCAGTACTTC.

The chain has TRBV2 and TRBJ1-2; D is perhaps TRBD1 (5 bases). Germline V lookup: CDR1 SNHLY, CDR2 FYNNEI. The V gene lost 2 bases and the J gene lost 4 bases, with 5 bases spanning the gap. This CDR3 is 12 amino acids long. This CDR3 reads CASSETGYGYTF. CDR3 coding DNA: TGTGCCAGCAGTGAAACAGGCTATGGCTACACCTTC.

The rearrangement joins TRBV24-1 to TRBJ2-1; no clear D gene. V lost 5 bases and J lost 1, with 2 bases in between. There are 12 residues in the CDR3. CDR1 KGHDR and CDR2 SFDVKD come from the germline V gene. CDR3 sequence reads: CATSGSYNEQFF. Written as DNA, the CDR3 is TGTGCCACCAGTGGGTCCTACAATGAGCAGTTCTTC.